This TCR beta chain emerged from a study of a mutant IDH1 vaccine in newly diagnosed glioma. On this clone itself: As yet, its antigen is unknown.

The CDR3 has 14 residues. J lost 6 bases, V lost 2 bases, and 3 bases had no gene match. Looked up from germline, CDR1 is SEHNR and CDR2 is FQNEAQ (reference sequence). Time point reported: week 35, safety follow-up. Each dose delivered 300 ug of mutant IDH1 20-mer peptide subcutaneously with imiquimod. Sequencing was performed with immunoSEQ multiplex PCR; in TCRdb, only in-frame clones are kept and a portion is missing. Of more than 35,000 clones in the sample, 65% to 90% were seen once. This material consisted of PBMCs, taken from a glioma patient whose treatment included an IDH1 peptide vaccine. This receptor was obtained from a woman aged 35 to 49 with glioma. Some clones in this sample may be carry-over from other donors' samples. The genes are TRBV7-9 and TRBJ2-2; 7 bases agree with TRBD1. CDR3 sequence: CASSLRDSSGELFF. DNA for the CDR3: TGTGCCAGCAGCTTAAGGGACAGTTCCGGGGAGCTGTTTTTT.